The sequence of this T cell receptor (beta chain) was determined in a study of cytomegalovirus exposure and HLA in healthy donors. The wider study: An analysis done earlier identified 100 million to 140 million unique TCR beta sequences from around 180 million T cells. Study observations and caveats: Using the classifier, cytomegalovirus status was reportedly diagnosed with high specificity and sensitivity. In a later analysis, approximately 15,000 TCR beta sequences were associated with HLA alleles at 0.05 false discovery rate. Previous analysis showed most TCR beta V segments were productive about 87% or about 30% of the time.

As to this clone: Antigen specificity is unknown.

Per germline, CDR1 SQVTM and CDR2 ANQGSEA. V lost 0 bases and J lost 6; bases outside the gene matches: 6. This CDR3 is built from 15 residues. PCR was performed using 60 Vbeta and 13 Jbeta primers. The data were produced by immunoSEQ multiplex PCR, yet TCRdb's version contains in-frame clones alone and is incomplete. Seen here are about 130,000 clones, roughly 68% observed once, and the top ten hold around 3.9%. This chain connects TRBV29-1 to TRBJ2-7, with 12 bases fitting TRBD1. The clonotype was recovered from a woman in her 50s in good health and CMV-seropositive. The sequenced sample was PBMCs. CDR3 in DNA: TGCAGCGTTGAAGACACCGGGACAGGGGGCGGCGAGCAGTACTTC. Translated, it gives CSVEDTGTGGGEQYF.